This entry describes one T cell receptor beta chain. The antigen is not known. The repertoire was sequenced with immunoSEQ multiplex PCR; TCRdb's copy has only in-frame clones and lacks some. The sample lists around 95,000 clones, less than 85% occurring once. This sample is part of a study of cytomegalovirus exposure and HLA in healthy donors. Study-level results: The classifier reportedly diagnosed cytomegalovirus status with high specificity and sensitivity. Overall, 164 TCR beta chains were annotated as cytomegalovirus-associated.

CDR1 and CDR2 (germline): SGHRS, YFSETQ. The CDR3 contains 17 residues. The V gene end was trimmed by 2 bases and the J gene end by 0 bases; junction bases not matched to a gene: 10. The sample comprised PBMCs. This receptor was taken from a young man in good health and CMV-seropositive. The rearrangement joins TRBV5-1 to TRBJ1-1, with 7 positions matching TRBD1. The CDR3 DNA sequence: TGCGCCAGCAGCTTAACCTGGACAGGCAACATGAACACTGAAGCTTTCTTT. Protein sequence: CASSLTWTGNMNTEAFF. The full variable domain, in which reference TRBV5-1 and TRBJ1-1 provide the parts outside the CDR3, is KAGVTQTPRYLIKTRGQQVTLSCSPISGHRSVSWYQQTPGQGLQFLFEYFSETQRNKGNFPGRFSGRQFSNSRSEMNVSTLELGDSALYLCASSLTWTGNMNTEAFFGQGTRLTVV.